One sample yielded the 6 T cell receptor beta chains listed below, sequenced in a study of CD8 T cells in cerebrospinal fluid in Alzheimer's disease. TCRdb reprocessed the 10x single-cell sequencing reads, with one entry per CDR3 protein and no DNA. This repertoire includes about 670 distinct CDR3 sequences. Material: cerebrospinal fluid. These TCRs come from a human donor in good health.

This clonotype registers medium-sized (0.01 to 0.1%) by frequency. The CDR3 sequence: CASSAGTLSGNTIYF. J is TRBJ1-3 and V is TRBV5-1. The CDR3 runs to 15 residues. The germline V gene has CDR1 SGHRS and CDR2 YFSETQ.

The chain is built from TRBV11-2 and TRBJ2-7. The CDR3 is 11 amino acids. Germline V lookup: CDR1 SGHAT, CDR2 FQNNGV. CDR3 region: CASSGSGEQYF.

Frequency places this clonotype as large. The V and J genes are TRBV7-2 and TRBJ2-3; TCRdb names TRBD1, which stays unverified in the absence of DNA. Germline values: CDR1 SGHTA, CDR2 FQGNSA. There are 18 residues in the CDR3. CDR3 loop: CASSLGIGGGASTDTQYF.

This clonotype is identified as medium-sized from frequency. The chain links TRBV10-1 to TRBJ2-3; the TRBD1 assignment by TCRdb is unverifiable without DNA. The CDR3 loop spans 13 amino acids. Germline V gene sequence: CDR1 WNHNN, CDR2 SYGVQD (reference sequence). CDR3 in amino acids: CASSWGAGATQYF.

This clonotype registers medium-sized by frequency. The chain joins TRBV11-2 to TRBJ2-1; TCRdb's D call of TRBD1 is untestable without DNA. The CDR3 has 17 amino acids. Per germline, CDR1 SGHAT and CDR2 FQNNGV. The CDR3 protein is CASSLAQGQGSKDEQFF.

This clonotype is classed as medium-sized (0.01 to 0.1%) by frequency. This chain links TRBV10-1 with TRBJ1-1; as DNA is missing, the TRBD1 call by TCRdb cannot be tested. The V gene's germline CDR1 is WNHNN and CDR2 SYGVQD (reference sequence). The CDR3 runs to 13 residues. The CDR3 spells CASSEDSQKGAFF.